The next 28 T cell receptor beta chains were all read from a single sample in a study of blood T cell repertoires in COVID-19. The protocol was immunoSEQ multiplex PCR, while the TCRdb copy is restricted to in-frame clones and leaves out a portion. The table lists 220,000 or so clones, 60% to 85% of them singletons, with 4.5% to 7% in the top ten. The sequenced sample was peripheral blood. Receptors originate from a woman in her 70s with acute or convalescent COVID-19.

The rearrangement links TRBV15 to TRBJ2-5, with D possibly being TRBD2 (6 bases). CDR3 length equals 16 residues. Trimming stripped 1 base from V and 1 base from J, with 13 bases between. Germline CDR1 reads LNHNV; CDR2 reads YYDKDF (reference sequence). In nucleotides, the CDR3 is TGTGCCACCAGCAGAGCCAAACTAGCAGTCCAAGAGACCCAGTACTTC. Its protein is CATSRAKLAVQETQYF. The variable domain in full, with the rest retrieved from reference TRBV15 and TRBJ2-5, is DAMVIQNPRYQVTQFGKPVTLSCSQTLNHNVMYWYQQKSSQAPKLLFHYYDKDFNNEADTPDNFQSRRPNTSFCFLDIRSPGLGDTAMYLCATSRAKLAVQETQYFGPGTRLLVL.

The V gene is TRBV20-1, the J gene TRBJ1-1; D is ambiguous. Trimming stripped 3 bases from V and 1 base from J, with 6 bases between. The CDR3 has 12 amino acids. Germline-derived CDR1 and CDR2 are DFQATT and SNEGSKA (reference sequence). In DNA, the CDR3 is TGCAGTGCTAGTGCGGGGAACACTGAAGCTTTCTTT. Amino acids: CSASAGNTEAFF.

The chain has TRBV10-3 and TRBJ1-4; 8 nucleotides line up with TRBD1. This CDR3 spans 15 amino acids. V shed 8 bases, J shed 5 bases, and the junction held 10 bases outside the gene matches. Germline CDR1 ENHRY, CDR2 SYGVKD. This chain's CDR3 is CAIGDSDRANEKLFF. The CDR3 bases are TGTGCCATCGGAGACTCGGACAGGGCCAATGAAAAACTGTTTTTT.

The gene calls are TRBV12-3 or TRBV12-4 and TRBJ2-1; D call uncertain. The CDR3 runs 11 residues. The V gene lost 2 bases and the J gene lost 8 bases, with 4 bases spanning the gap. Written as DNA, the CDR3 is TGTGCCAGCAGTTTACTCGATGAGCAGTTCTTC. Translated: CASSLLDEQFF.

The chain's CDR3 is CASSPNLGTGGTGELFF. In nucleotides, the CDR3 is TGTGCCAGCTCACCGAACCTAGGGACAGGGGGCACCGGGGAGCTGTTTTTT. The rearrangement joins TRBV18 to TRBJ2-2; 11 nucleotides agree with TRBD1. Germline values: CDR1 KGHSH, CDR2 LQKENI. The CDR3 spans 17 residues. The trim removed 3 bases at V and 4 bases at J, leaving 7 bases unmatched.

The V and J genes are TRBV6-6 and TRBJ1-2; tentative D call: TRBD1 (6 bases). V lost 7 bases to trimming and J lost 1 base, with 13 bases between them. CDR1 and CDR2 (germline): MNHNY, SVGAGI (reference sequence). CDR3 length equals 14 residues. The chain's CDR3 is CASTKGGGNYGYTF. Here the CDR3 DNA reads TGTGCCAGCACCAAGGGAGGGGGTAACTATGGCTACACCTTC.

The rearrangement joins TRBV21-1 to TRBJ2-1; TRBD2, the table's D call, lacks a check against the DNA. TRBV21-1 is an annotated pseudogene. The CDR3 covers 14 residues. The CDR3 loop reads CASSARAENNEQFF. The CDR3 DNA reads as TGTGCCAGCAGCGCCCGAGCGGAAAACAATGAGCAGTTCTTC.

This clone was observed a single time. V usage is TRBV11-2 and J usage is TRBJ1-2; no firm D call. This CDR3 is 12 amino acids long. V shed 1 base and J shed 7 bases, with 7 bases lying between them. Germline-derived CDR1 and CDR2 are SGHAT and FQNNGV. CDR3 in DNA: TGTGCCAGCAGCTTAGTTCGGGGTGGCTACACCTTC. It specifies CASSLVRGGYTF.

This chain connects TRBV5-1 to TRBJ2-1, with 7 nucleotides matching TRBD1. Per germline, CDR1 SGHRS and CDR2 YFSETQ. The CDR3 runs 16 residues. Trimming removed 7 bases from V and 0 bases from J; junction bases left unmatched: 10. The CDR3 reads CASGDQRQGSYNEQFF. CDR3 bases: TGCGCCAGCGGGGACCAACGACAGGGCTCCTACAATGAGCAGTTCTTC.

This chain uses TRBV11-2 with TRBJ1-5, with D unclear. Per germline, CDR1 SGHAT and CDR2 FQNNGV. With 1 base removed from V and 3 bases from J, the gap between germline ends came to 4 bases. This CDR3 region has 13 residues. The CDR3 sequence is CASSLGDNQPQHF. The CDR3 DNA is TGTGCCAGCAGCTTAGGAGACAATCAGCCCCAGCATTTT.

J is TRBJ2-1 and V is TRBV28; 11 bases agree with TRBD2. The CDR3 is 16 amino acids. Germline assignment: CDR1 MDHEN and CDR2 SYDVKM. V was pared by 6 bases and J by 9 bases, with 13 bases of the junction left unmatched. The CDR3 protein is CASRSSTSGTVSEQFF. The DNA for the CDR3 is TGTGCCAGCAGATCTTCGACTAGCGGGACAGTCAGTGAGCAGTTCTTC.

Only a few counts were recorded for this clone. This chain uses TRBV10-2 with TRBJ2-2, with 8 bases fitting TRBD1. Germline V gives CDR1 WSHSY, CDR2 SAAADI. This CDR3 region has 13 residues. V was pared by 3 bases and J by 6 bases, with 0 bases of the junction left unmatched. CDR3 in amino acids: CASSEQGAGELFF. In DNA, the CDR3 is TGCGCCAGCAGTGAACAGGGGGCCGGGGAGCTGTTTTTT.

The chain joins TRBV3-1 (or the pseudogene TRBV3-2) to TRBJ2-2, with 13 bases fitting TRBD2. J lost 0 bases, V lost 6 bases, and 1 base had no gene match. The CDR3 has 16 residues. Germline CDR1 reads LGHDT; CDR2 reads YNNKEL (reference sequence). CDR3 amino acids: CASRTSGRSNTGELFF. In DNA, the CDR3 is TGTGCCAGCAGGACTAGCGGGAGGTCGAACACCGGGGAGCTGTTTTTT.

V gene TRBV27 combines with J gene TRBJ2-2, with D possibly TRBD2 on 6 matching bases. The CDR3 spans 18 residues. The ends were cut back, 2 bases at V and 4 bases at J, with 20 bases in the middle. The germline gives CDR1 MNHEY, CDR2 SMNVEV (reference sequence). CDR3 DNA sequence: TGTGCCAGCAGTTTAAGGGCCCCCGGGACTTCTCTCACCGGGGAGCTGTTTTTT. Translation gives CASSLRAPGTSLTGELFF.

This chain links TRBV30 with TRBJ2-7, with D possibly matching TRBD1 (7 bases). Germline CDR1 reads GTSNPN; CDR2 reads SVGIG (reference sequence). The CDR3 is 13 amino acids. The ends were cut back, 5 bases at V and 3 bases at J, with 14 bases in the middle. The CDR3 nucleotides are TGTGCCTGGGGAGGGACAGTTAACTACGAGCAGTACTTC. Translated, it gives CAWGGTVNYEQYF.

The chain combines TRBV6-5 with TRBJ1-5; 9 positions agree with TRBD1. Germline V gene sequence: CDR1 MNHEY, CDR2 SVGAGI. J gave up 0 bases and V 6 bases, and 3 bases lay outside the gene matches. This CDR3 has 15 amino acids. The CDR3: CASRQGAYSNQPQHF. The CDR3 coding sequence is TGTGCCAGCAGACAGGGGGCCTATAGCAATCAGCCCCAGCATTTT.

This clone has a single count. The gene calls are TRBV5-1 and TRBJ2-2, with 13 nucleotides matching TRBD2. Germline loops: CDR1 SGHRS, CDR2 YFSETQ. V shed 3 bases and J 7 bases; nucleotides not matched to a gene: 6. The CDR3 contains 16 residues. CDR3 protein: CASSSRTSGRGGELFF. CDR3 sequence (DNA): TGCGCCAGCAGCTCCCGGACTAGCGGGAGAGGCGGGGAGCTGTTTTTT.

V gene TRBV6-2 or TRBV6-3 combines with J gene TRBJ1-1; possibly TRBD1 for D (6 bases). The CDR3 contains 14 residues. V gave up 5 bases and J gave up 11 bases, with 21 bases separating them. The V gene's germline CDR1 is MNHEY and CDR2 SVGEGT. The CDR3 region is CASSEDSTTLNAFF. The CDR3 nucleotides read TGTGCCAGCAGTGAGGACAGTACAACACTGAATGCTTTCTTT.

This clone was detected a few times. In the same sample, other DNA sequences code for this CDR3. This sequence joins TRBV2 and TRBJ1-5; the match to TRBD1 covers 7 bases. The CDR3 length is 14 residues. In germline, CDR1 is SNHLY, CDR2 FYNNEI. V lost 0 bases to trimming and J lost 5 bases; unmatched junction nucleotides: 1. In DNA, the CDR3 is TGTGCCAGCAGTGAAGCGCAGGGGGATCAGCCCCAGCATTTT. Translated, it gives CASSEAQGDQPQHF.

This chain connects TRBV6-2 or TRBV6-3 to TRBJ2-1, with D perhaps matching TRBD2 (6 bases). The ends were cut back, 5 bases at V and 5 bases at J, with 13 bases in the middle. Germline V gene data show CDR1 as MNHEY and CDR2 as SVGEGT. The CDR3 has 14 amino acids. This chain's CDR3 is CASSQTSRNNEQFF. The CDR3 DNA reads TGTGCCAGCAGTCAAACTAGCAGGAACAATGAGCAGTTCTTC.

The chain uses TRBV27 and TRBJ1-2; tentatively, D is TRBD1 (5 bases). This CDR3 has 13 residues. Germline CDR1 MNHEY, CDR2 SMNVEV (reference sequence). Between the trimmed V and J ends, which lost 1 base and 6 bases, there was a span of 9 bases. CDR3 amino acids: CASSLFAGNGYTF. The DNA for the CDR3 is TGTGCCAGCAGTTTATTCGCAGGGAATGGCTACACCTTC.

The chain's CDR3 is CASSLAGGHNEQFF. DNA of the CDR3: TGTGCCAGCAGCTTGGCTGGAGGGCACAATGAGCAGTTCTTC. This chain joins TRBV5-6 and TRBJ2-1; D is perhaps TRBD2 (6 bases). With 0 bases removed from V and 5 bases from J, the gap between germline ends came to 9 bases. CDR3 length: 14 amino acids. Germline-derived CDR1 and CDR2 are SGHDT and YYEEEE.

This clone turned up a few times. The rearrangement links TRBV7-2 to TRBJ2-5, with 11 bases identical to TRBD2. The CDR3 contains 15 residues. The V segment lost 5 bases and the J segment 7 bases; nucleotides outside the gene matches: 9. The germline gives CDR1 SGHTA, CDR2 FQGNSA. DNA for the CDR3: TGTGCCAGCAGCCTCGGGACTAGCGGAATGACGACCCAGTACTTC. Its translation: CASSLGTSGMTTQYF.

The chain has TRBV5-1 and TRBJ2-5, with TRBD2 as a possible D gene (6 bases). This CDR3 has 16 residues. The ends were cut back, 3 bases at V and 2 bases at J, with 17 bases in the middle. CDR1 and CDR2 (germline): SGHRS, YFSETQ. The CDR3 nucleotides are TGCGCCAGCAGCTACTTTGGAGGGACCGATCAAGAGACCCAGTACTTC. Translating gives CASSYFGGTDQETQYF.

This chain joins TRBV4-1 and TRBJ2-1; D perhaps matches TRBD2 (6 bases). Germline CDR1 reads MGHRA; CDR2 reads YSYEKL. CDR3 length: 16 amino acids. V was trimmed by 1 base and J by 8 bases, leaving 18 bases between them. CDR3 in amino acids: CASSQVMRDRGDEQFF. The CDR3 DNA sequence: TGCGCCAGCAGCCAAGTGATGCGGGATCGTGGCGATGAGCAGTTCTTC.

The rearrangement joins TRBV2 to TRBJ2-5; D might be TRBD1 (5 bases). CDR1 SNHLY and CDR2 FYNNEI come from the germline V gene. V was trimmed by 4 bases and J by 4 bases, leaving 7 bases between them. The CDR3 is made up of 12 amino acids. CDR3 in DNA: TGTGCCAGCAGTGGACAGCGAGAGACCCAGTACTTC. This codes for CASSGQRETQYF.

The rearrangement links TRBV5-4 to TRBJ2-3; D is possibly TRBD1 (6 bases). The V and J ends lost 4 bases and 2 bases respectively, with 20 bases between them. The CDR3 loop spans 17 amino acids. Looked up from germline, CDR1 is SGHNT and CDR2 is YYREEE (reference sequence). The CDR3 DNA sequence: TGTGCCAGCAGCCGGAATACAGGGAACAATCCCACAGATACGCAGTATTTT. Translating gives CASSRNTGNNPTDTQYF. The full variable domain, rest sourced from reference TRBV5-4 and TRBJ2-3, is ETGVTQSPTHLIKTRGQQVTLRCSSQSGHNTVSWYQQALGQGPQFIFQYYREEENGRGNFPPRFSGLQFPNYSSELNVNALELDDSALYLCASSRNTGNNPTDTQYFGPGTRLTVL.

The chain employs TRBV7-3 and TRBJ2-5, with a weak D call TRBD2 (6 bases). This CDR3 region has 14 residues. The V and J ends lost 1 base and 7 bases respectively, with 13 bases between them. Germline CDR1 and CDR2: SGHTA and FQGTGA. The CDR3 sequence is CASSLSASEGTQYF. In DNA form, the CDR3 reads TGTGCCAGCAGCTTAAGTGCTAGCGAAGGGACCCAGTACTTC.